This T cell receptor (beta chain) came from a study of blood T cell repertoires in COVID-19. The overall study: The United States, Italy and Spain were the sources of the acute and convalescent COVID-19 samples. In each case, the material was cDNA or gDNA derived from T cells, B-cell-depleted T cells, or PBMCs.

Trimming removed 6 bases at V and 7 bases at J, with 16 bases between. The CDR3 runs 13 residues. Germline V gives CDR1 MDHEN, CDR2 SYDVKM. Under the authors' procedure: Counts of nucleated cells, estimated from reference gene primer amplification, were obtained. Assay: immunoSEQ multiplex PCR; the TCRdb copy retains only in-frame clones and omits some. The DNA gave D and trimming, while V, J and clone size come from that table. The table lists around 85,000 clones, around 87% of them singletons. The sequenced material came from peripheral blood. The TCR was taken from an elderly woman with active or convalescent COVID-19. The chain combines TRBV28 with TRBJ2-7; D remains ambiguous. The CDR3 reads CASSYAAQPEQYF. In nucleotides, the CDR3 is TGTGCCAGCAGCTACGCGGCGCAGCCGGAGCAGTACTTC.